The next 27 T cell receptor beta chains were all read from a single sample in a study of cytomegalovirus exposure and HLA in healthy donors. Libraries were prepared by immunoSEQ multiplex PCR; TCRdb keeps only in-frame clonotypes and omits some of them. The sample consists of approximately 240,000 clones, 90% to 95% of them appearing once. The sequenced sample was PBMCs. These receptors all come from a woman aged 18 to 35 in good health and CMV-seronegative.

CDR3 residues: CAWSPIGTSGNGQYF. CDR3 in DNA: TGTGCCTGGAGTCCGATTGGGACTAGCGGGAACGGGCAGTACTTC. The V call is TRBV30, the J call TRBJ2-7; TRBD2 agrees at 13 bases. J gave up 9 bases and V 2 bases, and 10 bases lay outside the gene matches. CDR1 and CDR2 (germline): GTSNPN, SVGIG (reference sequence). The CDR3 length is 15 residues.

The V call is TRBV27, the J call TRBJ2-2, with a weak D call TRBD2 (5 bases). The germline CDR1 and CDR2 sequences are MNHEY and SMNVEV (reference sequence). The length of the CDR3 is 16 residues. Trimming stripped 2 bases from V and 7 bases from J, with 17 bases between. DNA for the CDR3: TGTGCCAGCAGTTTAATGGCGAGGAGAGCGGTCGGGGAGCTGTTTTTT. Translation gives CASSLMARRAVGELFF.

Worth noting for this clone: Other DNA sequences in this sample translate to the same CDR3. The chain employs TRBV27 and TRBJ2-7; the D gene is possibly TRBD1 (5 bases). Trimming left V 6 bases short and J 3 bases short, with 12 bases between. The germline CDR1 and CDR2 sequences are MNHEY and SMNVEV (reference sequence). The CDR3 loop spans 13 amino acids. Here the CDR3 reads CASSLGASYEQYF. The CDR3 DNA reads TGTGCCAGCAGCCTTGGGGCGAGCTACGAGCAGTACTTC.

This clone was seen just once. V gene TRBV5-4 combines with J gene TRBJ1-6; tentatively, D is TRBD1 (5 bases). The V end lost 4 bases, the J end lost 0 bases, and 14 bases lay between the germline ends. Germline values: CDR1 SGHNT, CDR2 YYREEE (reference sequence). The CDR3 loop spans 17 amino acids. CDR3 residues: CASSGGTESSYNSPLHF. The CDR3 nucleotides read TGTGCCAGCAGCGGAGGGACGGAGAGCTCCTATAATTCACCCCTCCACTTT.

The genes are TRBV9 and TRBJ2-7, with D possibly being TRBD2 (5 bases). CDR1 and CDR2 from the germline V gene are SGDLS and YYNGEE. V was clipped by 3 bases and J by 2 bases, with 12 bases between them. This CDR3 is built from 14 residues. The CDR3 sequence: CASSAKPGTYEQYF. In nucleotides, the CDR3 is TGTGCCAGCAGCGCCAAACCCGGGACCTACGAGCAGTACTTC. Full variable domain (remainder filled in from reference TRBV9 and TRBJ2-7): DSGVTQTPKHLITATGQRVTLRCSPRSGDLSVYWYQQSLDQGLQFLIQYYNGEERAKGNILERFSAQQFPDLHSELNLSSLELGDSALYFCASSAKPGTYEQYFGPGTRLTVT.

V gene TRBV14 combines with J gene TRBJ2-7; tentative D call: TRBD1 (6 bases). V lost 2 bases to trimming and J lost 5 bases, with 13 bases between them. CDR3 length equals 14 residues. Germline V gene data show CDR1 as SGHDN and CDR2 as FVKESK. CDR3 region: CASSQRTGKNEQYF. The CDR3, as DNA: TGTGCCAGCAGCCAACGAACAGGGAAGAACGAGCAGTACTTC.

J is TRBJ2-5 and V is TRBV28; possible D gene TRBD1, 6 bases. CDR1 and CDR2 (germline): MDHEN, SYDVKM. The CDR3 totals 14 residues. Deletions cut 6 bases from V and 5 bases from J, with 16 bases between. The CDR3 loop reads CASSLIRGLETQYF. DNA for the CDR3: TGTGCCAGCAGCCTGATCAGGGGTTTGGAGACCCAGTACTTC.

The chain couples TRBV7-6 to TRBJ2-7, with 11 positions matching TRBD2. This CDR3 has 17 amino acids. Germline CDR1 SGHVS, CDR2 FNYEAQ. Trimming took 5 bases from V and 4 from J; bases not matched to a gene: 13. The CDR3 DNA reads TGTGCCAGCAGCGAACTCGATTCCCGGACTAGCGGGTACGAGCAGTACTTC. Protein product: CASSELDSRTSGYEQYF.

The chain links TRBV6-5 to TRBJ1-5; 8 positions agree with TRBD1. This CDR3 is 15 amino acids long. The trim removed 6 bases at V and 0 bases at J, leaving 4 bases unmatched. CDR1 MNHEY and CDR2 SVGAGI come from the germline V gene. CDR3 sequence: CASSPDRDSNQPQHF. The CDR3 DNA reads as TGTGCCAGCAGCCCGGACAGGGATAGCAATCAGCCCCAGCATTTT.

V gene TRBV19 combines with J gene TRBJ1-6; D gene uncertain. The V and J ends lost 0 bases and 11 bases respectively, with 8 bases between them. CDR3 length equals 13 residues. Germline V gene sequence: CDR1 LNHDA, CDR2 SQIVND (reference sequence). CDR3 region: CASSIEREAPLHF. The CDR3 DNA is TGTGCCAGTAGTATAGAACGGGAGGCACCCCTCCACTTT.

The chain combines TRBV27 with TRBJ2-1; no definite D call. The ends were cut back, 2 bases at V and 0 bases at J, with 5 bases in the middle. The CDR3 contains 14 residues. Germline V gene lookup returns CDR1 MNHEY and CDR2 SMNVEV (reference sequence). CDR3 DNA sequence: TGTGCCAGCAGTTTAGCTAGCTCCTACAATGAGCAGTTCTTC. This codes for CASSLASSYNEQFF.

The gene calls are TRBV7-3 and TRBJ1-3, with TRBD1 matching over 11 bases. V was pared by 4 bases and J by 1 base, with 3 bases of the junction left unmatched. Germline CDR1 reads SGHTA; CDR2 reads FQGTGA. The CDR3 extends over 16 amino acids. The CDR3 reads CASSSGTGGSGNTIYF. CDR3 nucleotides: TGTGCCAGCAGCTCCGGGACAGGGGGATCTGGAAACACCATATATTTT.

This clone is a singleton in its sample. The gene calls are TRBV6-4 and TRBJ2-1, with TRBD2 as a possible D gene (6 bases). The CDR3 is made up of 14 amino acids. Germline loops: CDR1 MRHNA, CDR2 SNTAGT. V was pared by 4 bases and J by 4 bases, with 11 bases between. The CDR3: CASSADAGYNEQFF. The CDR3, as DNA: TGTGCCAGCAGTGCAGACGCGGGGTACAATGAGCAGTTCTTC.

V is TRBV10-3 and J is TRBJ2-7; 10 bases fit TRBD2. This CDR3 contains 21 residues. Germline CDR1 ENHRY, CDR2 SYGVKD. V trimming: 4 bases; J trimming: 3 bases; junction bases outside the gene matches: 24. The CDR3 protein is CAISGTGGGDTTSGVDYEQYF. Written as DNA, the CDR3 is TGTGCCATCAGTGGGACCGGGGGAGGGGACACCACTAGCGGGGTCGACTACGAGCAGTACTTC.

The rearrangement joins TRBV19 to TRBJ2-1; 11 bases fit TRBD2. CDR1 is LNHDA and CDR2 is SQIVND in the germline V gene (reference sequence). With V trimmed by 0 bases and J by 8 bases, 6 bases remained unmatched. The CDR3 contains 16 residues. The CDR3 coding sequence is TGTGCCAGTAGTATAGATCTAGCGGGAGGAGGCGATGAGCAGTTCTTC. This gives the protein CASSIDLAGGGDEQFF.

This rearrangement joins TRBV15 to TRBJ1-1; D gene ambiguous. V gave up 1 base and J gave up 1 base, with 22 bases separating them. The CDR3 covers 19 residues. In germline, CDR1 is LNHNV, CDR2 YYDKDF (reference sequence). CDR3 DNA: TGTGCCACCAGCAGAGGTTACCATTGCTGCCTAGAGGGGAACACTGAAGCTTTCTTT. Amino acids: CATSRGYHCCLEGNTEAFF. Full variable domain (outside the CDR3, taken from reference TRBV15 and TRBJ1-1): DAMVIQNPRYQVTQFGKPVTLSCSQTLNHNVMYWYQQKSSQAPKLLFHYYDKDFNNEADTPDNFQSRRPNTSFCFLDIRSPGLGDTAMYLCATSRGYHCCLEGNTEAFFGQGTRLTVV.

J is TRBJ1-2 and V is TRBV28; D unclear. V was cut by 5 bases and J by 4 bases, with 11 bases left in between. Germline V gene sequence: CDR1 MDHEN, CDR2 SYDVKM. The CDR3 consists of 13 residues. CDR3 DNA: TGTGCCAGCAGTCCCTTAAAGCCCTATGGCTACACCTTC. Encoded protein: CASSPLKPYGYTF.

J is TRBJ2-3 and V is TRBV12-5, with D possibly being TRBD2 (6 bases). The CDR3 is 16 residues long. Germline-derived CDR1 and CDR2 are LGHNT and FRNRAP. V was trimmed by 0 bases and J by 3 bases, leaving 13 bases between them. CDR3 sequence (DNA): TGTGCTAGTGGTTTGGTCGGGGGACTGGGGACAGATACGCAGTATTTT. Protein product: CASGLVGGLGTDTQYF. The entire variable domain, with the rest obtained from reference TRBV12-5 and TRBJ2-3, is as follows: DARVTQTPRHKVTEMGQEVTMRCQPILGHNTVFWYRQTMMQGLELLAYFRNRAPLDDSGMPKDRFSAEMPDATLATLKIQPSEPRDSAVYFCASGLVGGLGTDTQYFGPGTRLTVL.

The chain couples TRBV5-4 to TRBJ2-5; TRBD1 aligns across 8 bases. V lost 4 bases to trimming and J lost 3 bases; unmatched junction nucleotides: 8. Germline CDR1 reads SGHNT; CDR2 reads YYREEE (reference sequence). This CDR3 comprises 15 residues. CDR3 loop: CASSPRTGLEETQYF. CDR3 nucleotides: TGTGCCAGCAGCCCAAGGACAGGGCTTGAAGAGACCCAGTACTTC. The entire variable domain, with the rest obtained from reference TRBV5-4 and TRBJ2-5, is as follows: ETGVTQSPTHLIKTRGQQVTLRCSSQSGHNTVSWYQQALGQGPQFIFQYYREEENGRGNFPPRFSGLQFPNYSSELNVNALELDDSALYLCASSPRTGLEETQYFGPGTRLLVL.

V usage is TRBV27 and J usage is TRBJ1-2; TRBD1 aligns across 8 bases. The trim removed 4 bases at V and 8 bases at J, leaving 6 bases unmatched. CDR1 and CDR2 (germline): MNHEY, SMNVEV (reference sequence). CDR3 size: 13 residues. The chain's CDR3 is CASSYRDRRGYTF. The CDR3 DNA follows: TGTGCCAGCAGTTACCGGGACAGGCGAGGCTACACCTTC.

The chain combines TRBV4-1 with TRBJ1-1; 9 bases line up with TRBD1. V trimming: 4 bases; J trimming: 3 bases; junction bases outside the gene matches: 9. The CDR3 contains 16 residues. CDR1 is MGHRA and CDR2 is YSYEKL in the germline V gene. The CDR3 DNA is TGCGCCAGCAGCCTCTGGACAGGGGCTAGGGACACTGAAGCTTTCTTT. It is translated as CASSLWTGARDTEAFF.

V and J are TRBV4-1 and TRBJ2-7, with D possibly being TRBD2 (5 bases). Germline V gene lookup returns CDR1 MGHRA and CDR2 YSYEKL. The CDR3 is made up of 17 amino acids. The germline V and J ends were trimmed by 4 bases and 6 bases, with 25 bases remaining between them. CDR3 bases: TGCGCCAGCAGCCGCTTCAGACGCCCGGGGTTCCGAGGCGAGCAGTACTTC. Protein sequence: CASSRFRRPGFRGEQYF.

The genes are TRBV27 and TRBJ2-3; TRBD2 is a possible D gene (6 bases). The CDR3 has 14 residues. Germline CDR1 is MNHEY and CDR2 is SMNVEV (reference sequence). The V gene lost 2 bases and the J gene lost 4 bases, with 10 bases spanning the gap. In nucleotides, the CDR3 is TGTGCCAGCAGTTTAAGGAGGGGCCCAGATACGCAGTATTTT. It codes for CASSLRRGPDTQYF.

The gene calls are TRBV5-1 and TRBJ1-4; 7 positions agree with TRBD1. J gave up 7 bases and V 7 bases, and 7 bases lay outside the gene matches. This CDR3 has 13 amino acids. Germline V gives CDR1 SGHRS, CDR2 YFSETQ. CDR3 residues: CASCGTVGEKLFF. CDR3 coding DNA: TGCGCCAGCTGTGGGACAGTGGGTGAAAAACTGTTTTTT.

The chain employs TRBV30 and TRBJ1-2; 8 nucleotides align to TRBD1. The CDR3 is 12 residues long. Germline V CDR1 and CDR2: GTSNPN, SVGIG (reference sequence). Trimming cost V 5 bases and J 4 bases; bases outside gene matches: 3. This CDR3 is CAWGQGTYGYTF. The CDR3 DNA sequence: TGTGCCTGGGGACAGGGAACCTATGGCTACACCTTC.

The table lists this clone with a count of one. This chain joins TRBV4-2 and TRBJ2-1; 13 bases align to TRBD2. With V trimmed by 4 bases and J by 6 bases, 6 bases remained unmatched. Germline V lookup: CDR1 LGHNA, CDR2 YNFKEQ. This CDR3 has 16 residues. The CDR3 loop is CASSRRLAGGGNEQFF. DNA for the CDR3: TGTGCCAGCAGCCGCCGACTAGCGGGAGGTGGCAATGAGCAGTTCTTC.

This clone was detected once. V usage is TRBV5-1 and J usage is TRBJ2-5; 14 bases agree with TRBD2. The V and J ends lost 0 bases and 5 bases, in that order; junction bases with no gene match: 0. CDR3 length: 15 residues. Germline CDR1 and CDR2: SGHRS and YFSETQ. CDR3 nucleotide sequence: TGCGCCAGCAGCTTGGGGACTAGCGGGAGGGAGACCCAGTACTTC. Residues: CASSLGTSGRETQYF.